These T cell receptor beta chains were read from a single sample in a study of Graves' ophthalmopathy and Graves' hyperthyroidism. TCRdb re-derived calls from the multiplex PCR reads in MiXCR, one entry per CDR3 protein. Of hundreds of thousands of distinct CDR3 sequences listed, 20% to 25% were seen once; the top ten hold approximately 6.9%. The sample consisted of peripheral blood. Receptors originate from a woman between 18 and 29 years old with stable Graves' hyperthyroidism. Some clones in this sample may be carry-over from other donors' samples. The CDR3 runs from the conserved cysteine through the conserved F or W. Each record gives: clone size, V gene, D gene, CDR3 protein. D genes are given only for firm matches. Size values are once, few and many counts, or a class for expanded clones, and some rows have none.

NA | TRBV15 | NA | CATSRDVLRDTEAFF
NA | TRBV10-1 | NA | CASSELNGAAQHF
many | TRBV2 | NA | CASSESLTGRPEAFF
NA | TRBV27 | TRBD1 | CASRQGGLFGDGYTF
NA | TRBV14 | TRBD1 | CASSHYSRGRPKNIQYF
NA | TRBV12-3/TRBV12-4 | NA | CASSPSDRIGAFF
few | TRBV12-3/TRBV12-4 | TRBD1 | CASRGQGADNAFF
many | TRBV28 | NA | CASSWASVPYEQYF
few | TRBV6-1 | TRBD1 | CASSEFGTGGHEQYF
NA | TRBV7-4 | TRBD1 | CASSLPHRTLLGDRGRDYGYTF
many | TRBV29-1 | NA | CSVVGGDSNQPQHF
few | TRBV11-2 | TRBD1 | CASSLDRVVTEAFF
few | TRBV7-2 | NA | CASSFNYVKNTQYF
many | TRBV18 | NA | CASSPPERSYEQYF
many | TRBV6-1 | NA | CASSPRGRNQPQHF
few | TRBV5-1 | TRBD1 | CANTVGQGNTEAFF
NA | TRBV18 | NA | CASSPLDGAYEQYF
many | TRBV27 | TRBD1 | CASRETGSDEQYF